Shown below are 14 T cell receptor beta chains from a single sample sequenced in a study of Graves' ophthalmopathy and Graves' hyperthyroidism. The TCR beta CDR3 regions underwent amplification from RNA transcripts. The first round was an RT-PCR with HTBI primers, and the second round was a multiplex PCR. MiXCR, applied by TCRdb to the multiplex PCR reads, yields one record per CDR3 protein. The table shows hundreds of thousands of distinct CDR3 sequences, with under 25% occurring only once. Sample: peripheral blood. All receptors derive from a woman between 50 and 59 years old with Graves' ophthalmopathy.

The V call is TRBV18, the J call TRBJ1-5; the match to TRBD1 covers 8 bases. This CDR3 region has 14 residues. Germline assignment: CDR1 KGHSH and CDR2 LQKENI. The V segment lost 3 bases and the J segment 6 bases; nucleotides outside the gene matches: 4. CDR3 coding DNA: TGTGCCAGCTCACCGGGACAGGTGATTCAGCCCCAGCATTTT. Protein sequence: CASSPGQVIQPQHF.

This chain uses TRBV18 with TRBJ2-7; 9 nucleotides match TRBD2. The CDR3 consists of 14 residues. CDR1 and CDR2 from the germline V gene are KGHSH and LQKENI. J lost 6 bases, V lost 0 bases, and 3 bases had no gene match. DNA of the CDR3: TGTGCCAGCTCACCACCGCGGCGGGAGGGCGAGCAGTACTTC. Its protein product is CASSPPRREGEQYF.

CDR3 region: CASKVGLSSYEQYF. The CDR3 coding sequence is TGCGCCAGCAAGGTCGGGCTTTCCTCCTACGAGCAGTACTTC. The rearrangement joins TRBV5-1 to TRBJ2-7; D remains unclear. CDR1 is SGHRS and CDR2 is YFSETQ in the germline V gene. CDR3 length equals 14 residues. The V and J ends lost 6 bases and 0 bases respectively, with 13 bases between them.

This clonotype was counted ten times or more. The chain employs TRBV6-5 and TRBJ1-2; D unresolved. The V end was cut by 6 bases, the J end by 6 bases, with 17 bases between. Germline CDR1 MNHEY, CDR2 SVGAGI. This CDR3 contains 14 residues. The chain's CDR3 is CASRTAHHRDGYTF. The CDR3 region has the DNA TGTGCCAGCAGGACGGCACACCACCGCGATGGCTACACCTTC.

This clonotype was counted only a few times. This chain uses TRBV10-2 with TRBJ2-1; 10 nucleotides align to TRBD2. The CDR3 length is 15 residues. After removal of 10 bases from V and 2 bases from J, the junction contained 8 bases not matched to a gene. The V gene's germline CDR1 is WSHSY and CDR2 SAAADI. CDR3 coding DNA: TGCGCCACCCGCAAAGGACTAGCGGCCTACAATGAGCAGTTCTTC. Amino acid sequence: CATRKGLAAYNEQFF.

The V call is TRBV5-1, the J call TRBJ2-7; 8 nucleotides agree with TRBD2. CDR1 is SGHRS and CDR2 is YFSETQ in the germline V gene. This CDR3 is built from 14 residues. V trimming: 5 bases; J trimming: 4 bases; junction bases outside the gene matches: 8. CDR3 sequence reads: CASRSGTSNYEQYF. The CDR3 nucleotides are TGCGCCAGCAGATCCGGGACTAGTAATTACGAGCAGTACTTC. The entire variable domain, with the rest obtained from reference TRBV5-1 and TRBJ2-7, is as follows: KAGVTQTPRYLIKTRGQQVTLSCSPISGHRSVSWYQQTPGQGLQFLFEYFSETQRNKGNFPGRFSGRQFSNSRSEMNVSTLELGDSALYLCASRSGTSNYEQYFGPGTRLTVT.

This clonotype showed up many times. J is TRBJ1-1 and V is TRBV5-1; TRBD1 is a possible D gene (6 bases). The V gene's germline CDR1 is SGHRS and CDR2 YFSETQ. This CDR3 is 14 amino acids long. The V end lost 6 bases, the J end lost 5 bases, and 17 bases lay between the germline ends. CDR3: CASTPRGGNTEAFF. Written as DNA, the CDR3 is TGCGCCAGCACCCCAAGAGGGGGGAATACTGAAGCTTTCTTT.

This clonotype was seen at least ten times. The CDR3 DNA reads as TGCAGTGCCGAGAGACAGCTAAATCAGCCCCAGCATTTT. This gives the protein CSAERQLNQPQHF. The gene calls are TRBV20-1 and TRBJ1-5, with a weak D call TRBD1 (5 bases). This CDR3 is 13 amino acids long. Germline values: CDR1 DFQATT, CDR2 SNEGSKA (reference sequence). Trimming cost V 6 bases and J 4 bases, with 13 bases left between them.

This clonotype was detected only once. J is TRBJ1-6 and V is TRBV13; 10 bases fit TRBD1. J was trimmed by 12 bases and V by 4 bases; bases with no gene match: 6. In germline, CDR1 is PRHDT, CDR2 FYEKMQ (reference sequence). The CDR3 is 14 amino acids. The CDR3 DNA follows: TGTGCCAGCAGCTCCCGGGACAGGGGAGTACCCCTCCACTTT. Its translation: CASSSRDRGVPLHF.

At least ten counts were recorded for this clonotype. CDR3 residues: CASSYSGRTGTYEQYF. The CDR3 DNA sequence: TGTGCCAGCAGTTACTCGGGCAGGACGGGCACCTACGAGCAGTACTTC. The chain employs TRBV6-5 and TRBJ2-7; the D is unclear. This CDR3 contains 16 residues. CDR1 and CDR2 (germline): MNHEY, SVGAGI. V lost 0 bases to trimming and J lost 2 bases, with 14 bases between them.

This clonotype was picked up many times. The gene calls are TRBV5-1 and TRBJ2-7; TRBD2 is a possible D gene (6 bases). The V end lost 4 bases, the J end lost 6 bases, and 14 bases lay between the germline ends. This CDR3 has 13 amino acids. Germline V lookup: CDR1 SGHRS, CDR2 YFSETQ. DNA for the CDR3: TGCGCCAGCAGCGTCGCCGGCGGGGCCGAGCAGTACTTC. Protein: CASSVAGGAEQYF.

The J gene is TRBJ1-2, the V gene TRBV27, with 7 positions matching TRBD1. The CDR3 spans 13 residues. With 5 bases clipped from V and 7 bases from J, the junction kept 7 bases outside the gene matches. Per the germline V gene, CDR1 is MNHEY and CDR2 is SMNVEV (reference sequence). The CDR3 loop reads CASSRQTGFGYTF. In nucleotides, the CDR3 is TGTGCCAGCAGTCGCCAGACAGGGTTTGGCTACACCTTC.

This clonotype was seen many times. This chain links TRBV10-3 with TRBJ1-5, with 8 bases matching TRBD1. The V and J ends lost 6 bases and 5 bases, in that order; junction bases with no gene match: 9. Germline V lookup: CDR1 ENHRY, CDR2 SYGVKD. This CDR3 has 15 residues. Here the CDR3 DNA reads TGTGCCATCAGGGATGGACAGGGTATAGATCAGCCCCAGCATTTT. This encodes CAIRDGQGIDQPQHF.

This clonotype was observed many times. This chain uses TRBV6-2 or TRBV6-3 with TRBJ2-7; D not certain. Trimming stripped 1 base from V and 3 bases from J, with 10 bases between. The CDR3 covers 14 residues. Germline-derived CDR1 and CDR2 are MNHEY and SVGEGT. CDR3 in amino acids: CASSYYSTFYEQYF. The DNA for the CDR3 is TGTGCCAGCAGTTACTACAGTACATTCTACGAGCAGTACTTC.